Below, 8 T cell receptor beta chains from the same sample are listed, as sequenced in a study of STAT5B mutations in CD4+ large granular lymphocyte leukemia. The repertoire was sequenced with immunoSEQ multiplex PCR; TCRdb's copy has only in-frame clones and lacks some. Of 45,000 to 55,000 clones listed, approximately 70% were seen once; the top ten hold about 1.5%. Sequenced sample: CD4+ T cells from blood buffy coats. Receptor source: a human donor in good health.

This clone has only one observation. This chain uses TRBV9 with TRBJ1-1, with D unresolved. Trimming cost V 0 bases and J 3 bases, with 9 bases left between them. In germline, CDR1 is SGDLS, CDR2 YYNGEE. The CDR3 covers 14 residues. CDR3 bases: TGTGCCAGCAGCGTAGAAGTTACACACACTGAAGCTTTCTTT. It translates to CASSVEVTHTEAFF. The full variable domain, completed using reference TRBV9 and TRBJ1-1, is DSGVTQTPKHLITATGQRVTLRCSPRSGDLSVYWYQQSLDQGLQFLIQYYNGEERAKGNILERFSAQQFPDLHSELNLSSLELGDSALYFCASSVEVTHTEAFFGQGTRLTVV.

This chain joins TRBV15 and TRBJ1-6; a weak D match, TRBD1 (5 bases). The CDR3 is 16 amino acids. Germline V CDR1 and CDR2: LNHNV, YYDKDF (reference sequence). Trimming pared 1 base from V and 0 bases from J, leaving 7 bases between. The CDR3 region has the DNA TGTGCCACCAGCAGAGCCAGGGCCTCCTATAATTCACCCCTCCACTTT. It codes for CATSRARASYNSPLHF.

The chain employs TRBV7-9 and TRBJ1-4; 10 positions match TRBD1. Germline V gene data show CDR1 as SEHNR and CDR2 as FQNEAQ (reference sequence). With 1 base clipped from V and 8 bases from J, the junction kept 4 bases outside the gene matches. The CDR3 has 15 residues. This CDR3 is CASSLGTGGAEKLFF. The DNA for the CDR3 is TGTGCCAGCAGCTTAGGGACAGGGGGGGCCGAAAAACTGTTTTTT.

This rearrangement joins TRBV7-6 to TRBJ2-3, with D possibly matching TRBD1 (5 bases). The length of the CDR3 is 15 residues. CDR1 and CDR2 from the germline V gene are SGHVS and FNYEAQ. The V end was cut by 1 base, the J end by 8 bases, with 16 bases between. The CDR3 DNA follows: TGTGCCAGCAGCTTAGGGTCTTTTAGGGGCGGTACGCAGTATTTT. Protein: CASSLGSFRGGTQYF.

This clone was seen only once. CDR3 nucleotides: TGTGCCAGCTCACCTTTAACCGGGACAGGGCTCCATTATGGCTACACCTTC. As protein: CASSPLTGTGLHYGYTF. This sequence joins TRBV18 and TRBJ1-2, with 9 nucleotides matching TRBD1. Germline trimming cut 3 bases from V and 5 bases from J; bases unmatched to any gene: 13. Germline V gives CDR1 KGHSH, CDR2 LQKENI. The length of the CDR3 is 17 residues.

The chain combines TRBV12-5 with TRBJ2-7; D gene ambiguous. The germline CDR1 and CDR2 sequences are LGHNT and FRNRAP. The CDR3 totals 16 residues. V was trimmed by 2 bases and J by 4 bases, leaving 18 bases between them. In nucleotides, the CDR3 is TGTGCTAGTGGTTTGCCACCCGCCGTAGACTCTTACGAGCAGTACTTC. Its translation: CASGLPPAVDSYEQYF.

The CDR3 bases are TGTGCCAGCAGTTTAGTGACGACTGAAGCTTTCTTT. Translation gives CASSLVTTEAFF. The J gene is TRBJ1-1, the V gene TRBV28; the D is unclear. The CDR3 length is 12 residues. V lost 2 bases and J 5 bases, leaving 6 bases between the germline ends. The germline CDR1 and CDR2 sequences are MDHEN and SYDVKM.

The rearrangement joins TRBV14 to TRBJ2-7; possible D gene TRBD1, 6 bases. Trimming cost V 1 base and J 2 bases, with 12 bases left between them. Germline V gene sequence: CDR1 SGHDN, CDR2 FVKESK. This CDR3 region has 15 residues. The CDR3 here is CASSQGPRGAYEQYF. CDR3 nucleotides: TGTGCCAGCAGCCAAGGCCCCAGGGGCGCCTACGAGCAGTACTTC.